This section outlines one T cell receptor beta chain sequence together with its context. These data belong to a study of blood T cell repertoires in COVID-19. The overall study: The analysed material was cDNA or gDNA that came from T cells, B-cell-depleted T cells, or PBMCs.

The ends lost 7 bases at V and 5 bases at J; junction bases unmatched: 8. Germline loops: CDR1 LNHDA, CDR2 SQIVND (reference sequence). CDR3 length equals 15 residues. Original processing notes: How many nucleated cells were present was estimated from reference gene primer amplification. Repertoires were generated with immunoSEQ multiplex PCR, while TCRdb's copy carries only in-frame clones and drops some. From that table come the V and J calls and clone size; the DNA was used to work out D and trimming. In the table there are roughly 100,000 clones, about four fifths of which are singletons. The clonotype originates from a man of 80 years or more with acute or convalescent COVID-19. Sequencing was carried out using peripheral blood. The chain has TRBV19 and TRBJ1-6; 7 nucleotides match TRBD1. The CDR3 DNA reads as TGTGCCAGTACAGGGGGAGAGGGAAATAATTCACCCCTCCACTTT. Its translation: CASTGGEGNNSPLHF. Together with reference TRBV19 and TRBJ1-6, the CDR3 gives the full variable domain: DGGITQSPKYLFRKEGQNVTLSCEQNLNHDAMYWYRQDPGQGLRLIYYSQIVNDFQKGDIAEGYSVSREKKESFPLTVTSAQKNPTAFYLCASTGGEGNNSPLHFGNGTRLTVT.